Given below is one T cell receptor (beta chain) in context. The antigen remains undetermined. Amplification used 60 Vbeta primers and 13 Jbeta primers. Here immunoSEQ multiplex PCR was the method, and the copy in TCRdb shows in-frame clones only, minus some. The sample comprises approximately 220,000 clones, around 80% of which are singletons, and roughly 0.71% rests with the top ten. This entry comes from a study of cytomegalovirus exposure and HLA in healthy donors. CDR1 is SGHTA, CDR2 FQGNSA, per germline. Losses at the gene ends were 5 bases for V and 7 bases for J; bases not matched to a gene: 11. This CDR3 comprises 16 residues. Findings of the study overall: Only CMV serostatus was available as immune exposure information. The study flagged around 150 TCR beta chains as cytomegalovirus-associated. When analyzed later, a missense DCLRE1C variant was found to be linked to TCR beta V- and J-gene trimming.

Specimen: PBMCs. The chain combines TRBV7-2 with TRBJ2-7; 13 nucleotides line up with TRBD2. This TCR came from a boy younger than 10 in good health and CMV-seronegative. In DNA form, the CDR3 reads TGTGCCAGCAGCGCCTCACTAGCGGGAGGGCCTCGAGAGCAGTACTTC. This sequence encodes CASSASLAGGPREQYF.